This T cell receptor (beta chain) was observed in a study of graft-versus-host responses after intestinal transplantation. Overall study: Anti-thymocyte globulin served as induction for all recipients, who then took tacrolimus and steroids for 3 to 4 years.

Data came from immunoSEQ multiplex PCR; TCRdb stores just in-frame clones and leaves some out. Altogether 80,000 to 95,000 clones are present, around 90% being singletons, with the ten largest covering approximately 6%. Germline V lookup: CDR1 MNHEY, CDR2 SVGAGI. The V gene lost 10 bases and the J gene lost 4 bases, with 13 bases spanning the gap. This CDR3 comprises 12 residues. In the case of this clone: Its antigen is not known.

Study-level points and caveats: With peak circulating GvH clone levels came an association with early post-transplant HvG declines. Elevated graft-versus-host to host-versus-graft clonal ratios in allografts were recorded for patients with graft-donor T cell macrochimerism. There were GvH clones found in recipient marrow, and some of them appeared first in ileum or blood.

The sample consisted of unstimulated CD8+ T cells sorted from spleen or lymph node cells, taken before intestinal transplant. This rearrangement joins TRBV6-5 to TRBJ2-5; perhaps TRBD1 as D (6 bases). The source is a human donor who received an intestinal transplant. The CDR3 DNA sequence: TGTGCCACCCTAGGGGGACGAGAGACCCAGTACTTC. Encoded protein: CATLGGRETQYF.